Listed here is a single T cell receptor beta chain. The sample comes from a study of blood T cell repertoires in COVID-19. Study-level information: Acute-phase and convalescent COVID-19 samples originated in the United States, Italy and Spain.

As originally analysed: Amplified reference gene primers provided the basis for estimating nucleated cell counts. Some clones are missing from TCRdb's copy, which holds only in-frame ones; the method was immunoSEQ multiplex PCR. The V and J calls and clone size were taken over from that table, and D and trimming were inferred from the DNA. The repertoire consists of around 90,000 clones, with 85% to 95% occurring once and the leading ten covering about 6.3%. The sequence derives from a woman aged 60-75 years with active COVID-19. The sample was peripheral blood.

The CDR3 reads CASSLGNRQGNGYTF. CDR3 nucleotide sequence: TGCGCCAGCAGCTTGGGAAATAGACAGGGGAATGGCTACACCTTC. The V and J genes are TRBV5-1 and TRBJ1-2; 8 nucleotides agree with TRBD1. The CDR3 is 15 residues long. Germline V gene data show CDR1 as SGHRS and CDR2 as YFSETQ. V was clipped by 0 bases and J by 6 bases; unmatched bases: 7.